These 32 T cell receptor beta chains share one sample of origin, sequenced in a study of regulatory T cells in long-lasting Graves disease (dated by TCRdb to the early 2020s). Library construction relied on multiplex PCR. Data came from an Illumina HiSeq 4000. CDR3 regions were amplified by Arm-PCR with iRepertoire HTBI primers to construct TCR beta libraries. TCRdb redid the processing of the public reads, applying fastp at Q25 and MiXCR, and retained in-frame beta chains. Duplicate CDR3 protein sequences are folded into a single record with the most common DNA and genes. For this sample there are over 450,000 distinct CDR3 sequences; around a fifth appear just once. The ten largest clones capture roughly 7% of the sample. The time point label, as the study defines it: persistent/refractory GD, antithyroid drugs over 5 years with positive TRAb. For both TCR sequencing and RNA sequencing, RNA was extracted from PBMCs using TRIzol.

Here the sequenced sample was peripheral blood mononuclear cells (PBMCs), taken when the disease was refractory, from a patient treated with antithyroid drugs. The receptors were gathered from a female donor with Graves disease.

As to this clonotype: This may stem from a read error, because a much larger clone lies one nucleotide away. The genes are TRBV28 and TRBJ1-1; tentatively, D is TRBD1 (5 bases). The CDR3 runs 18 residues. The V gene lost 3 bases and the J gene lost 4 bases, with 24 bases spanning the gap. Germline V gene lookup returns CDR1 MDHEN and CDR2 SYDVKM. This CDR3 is CASSFLDNVGEVGTEAFF. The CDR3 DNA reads TGTGCCAGCAGTTTCCTAGACAACGTGGGGGAGGTAGGCACTGAAGCTTTCTTT. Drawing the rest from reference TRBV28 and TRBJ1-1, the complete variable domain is DVKVTQSSRYLVKRTGEKVFLECVQDMDHENMFWYRQDPGLGLRLIYFSYDVKMKEKGDIPEGYSVSREKKERFSLILESASTNQTSMYLCASSFLDNVGEVGTEAFFGQGTRLTVV.

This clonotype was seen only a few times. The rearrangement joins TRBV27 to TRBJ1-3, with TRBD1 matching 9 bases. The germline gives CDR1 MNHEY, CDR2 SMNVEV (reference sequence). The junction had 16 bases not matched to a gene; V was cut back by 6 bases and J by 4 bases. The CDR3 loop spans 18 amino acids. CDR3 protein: CASRTHGGQGLSGNTIYF. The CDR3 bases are TGTGCCAGCAGAACCCATGGGGGACAGGGCCTAAGCGGAAACACCATATATTTT.

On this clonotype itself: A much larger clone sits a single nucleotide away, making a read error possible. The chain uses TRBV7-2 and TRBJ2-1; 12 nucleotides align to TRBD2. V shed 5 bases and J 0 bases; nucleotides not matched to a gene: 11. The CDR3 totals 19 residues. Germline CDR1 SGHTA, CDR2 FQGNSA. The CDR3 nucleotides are TGTGCCAGCAGCCCCCGACTAGCGGGAGCTCCCAGCTCCTACAATGAGCAGTTCTTC. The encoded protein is CASSPRLAGAPSSYNEQFF. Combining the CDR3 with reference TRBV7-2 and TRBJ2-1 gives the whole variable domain GAGVSQSPSNKVTEKGKDVELRCDPISGHTALYWYRQSLGQGLEFLIYFQGNSAPDKSGLPSDRFSAERTGGSVSTLTIQRTQQEDSAVYLCASSPRLAGAPSSYNEQFFGPGTRLTVL.

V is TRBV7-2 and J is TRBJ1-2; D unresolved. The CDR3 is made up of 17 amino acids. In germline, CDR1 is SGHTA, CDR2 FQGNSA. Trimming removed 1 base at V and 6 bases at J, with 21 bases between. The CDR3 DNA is TGTGCCAGCAGCTTAGAATCATGGCAGATATACCCCAATGGCTACACCTTC. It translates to CASSLESWQIYPNGYTF.

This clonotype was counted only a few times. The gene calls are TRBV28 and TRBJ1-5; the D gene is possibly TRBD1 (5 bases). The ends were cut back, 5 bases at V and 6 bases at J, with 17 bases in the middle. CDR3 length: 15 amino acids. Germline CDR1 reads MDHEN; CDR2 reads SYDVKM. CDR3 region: CASSGALTRVQPQHF. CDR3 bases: TGTGCCAGCAGTGGGGCCTTGACCAGGGTTCAGCCCCAGCATTTT.

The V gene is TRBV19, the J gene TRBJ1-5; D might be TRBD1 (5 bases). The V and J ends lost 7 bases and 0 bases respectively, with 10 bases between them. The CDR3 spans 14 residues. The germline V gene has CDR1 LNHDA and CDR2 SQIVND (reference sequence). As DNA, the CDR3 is TGTGCCAGTACCCGGGGGAATAGCAATCAGCCCCAGCATTTT. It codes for CASTRGNSNQPQHF.

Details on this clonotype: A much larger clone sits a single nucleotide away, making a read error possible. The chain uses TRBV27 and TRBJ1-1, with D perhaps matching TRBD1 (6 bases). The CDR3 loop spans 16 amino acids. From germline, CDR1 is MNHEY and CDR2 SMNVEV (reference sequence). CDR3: CAGSPRQGRKNTEAFF. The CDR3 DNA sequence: TGTGCCGGCAGTCCCCGGCAGGGGAGAAAGAACACTGAAGCTTTCTTT.

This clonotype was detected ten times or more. CDR3 in DNA: TGTGCCAGCAGTAGGGTCCCGGGACAGGGGGCGGACGCTGAAGCTTTCTTT. Translation gives CASSRVPGQGADAEAFF. The chain employs TRBV12-3 or TRBV12-4 and TRBJ1-1; the match to TRBD1 covers 12 bases. The CDR3 has 17 residues. After removal of 5 bases from V and 6 bases from J, the junction contained 13 bases not matched to a gene.

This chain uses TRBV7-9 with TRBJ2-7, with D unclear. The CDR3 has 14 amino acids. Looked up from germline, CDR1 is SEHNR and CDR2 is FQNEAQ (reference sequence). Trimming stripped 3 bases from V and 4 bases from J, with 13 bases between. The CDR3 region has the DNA TGTGCCAGCAGCTTCGATCTGAGGCCATACGAGCAGTACTTC. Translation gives CASSFDLRPYEQYF.

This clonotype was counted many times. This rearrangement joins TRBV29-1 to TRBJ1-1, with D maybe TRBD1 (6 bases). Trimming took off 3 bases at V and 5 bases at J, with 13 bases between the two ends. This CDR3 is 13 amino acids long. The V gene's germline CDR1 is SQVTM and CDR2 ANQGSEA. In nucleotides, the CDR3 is TGCAGCGTTGATGTAGGGGGTGAGACTGAAGCTTTCTTT. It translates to CSVDVGGETEAFF. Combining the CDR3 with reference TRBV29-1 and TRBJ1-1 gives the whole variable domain SAVISQKPSRDICQRGTSLTIQCQVDSQVTMMFWYRQQPGQSLTLIATANQGSEATYESGFVIDKFPISRPNLTFSTLTVSNMSPEDSSIYLCSVDVGGETEAFFGQGTRLTVV.

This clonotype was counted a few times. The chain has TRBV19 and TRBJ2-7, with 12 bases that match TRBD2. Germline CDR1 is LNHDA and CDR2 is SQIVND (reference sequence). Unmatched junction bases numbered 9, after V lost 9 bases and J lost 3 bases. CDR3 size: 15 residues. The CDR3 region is CASAGGTSGYYEQYF. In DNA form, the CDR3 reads TGTGCCAGCGCCGGTGGGACTAGCGGGTACTACGAGCAGTACTTC.

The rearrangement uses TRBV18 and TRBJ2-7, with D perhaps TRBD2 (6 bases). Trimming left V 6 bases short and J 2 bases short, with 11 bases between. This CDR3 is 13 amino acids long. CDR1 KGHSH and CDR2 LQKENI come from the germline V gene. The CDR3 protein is CASSAREPYEQYF. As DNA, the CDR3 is TGTGCCAGCTCCGCCCGGGAGCCCTACGAGCAGTACTTC. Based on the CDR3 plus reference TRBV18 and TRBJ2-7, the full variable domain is NAGVMQNPRHLVRRRGQEARLRCSPMKGHSHVYWYRQLPEEGLKFMVYLQKENIIDESGMPKERFSAEFPKEGPSILRIQQVVRGDSAAYFCASSAREPYEQYFGPGTRLTVT.

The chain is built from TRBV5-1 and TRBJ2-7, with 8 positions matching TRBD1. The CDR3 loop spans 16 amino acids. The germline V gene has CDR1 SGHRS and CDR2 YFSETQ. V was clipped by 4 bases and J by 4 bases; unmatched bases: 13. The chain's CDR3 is CASSTSAGTGSYEQYF. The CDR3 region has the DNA TGCGCCAGCAGCACAAGCGCCGGGACAGGATCTTACGAGCAGTACTTC.

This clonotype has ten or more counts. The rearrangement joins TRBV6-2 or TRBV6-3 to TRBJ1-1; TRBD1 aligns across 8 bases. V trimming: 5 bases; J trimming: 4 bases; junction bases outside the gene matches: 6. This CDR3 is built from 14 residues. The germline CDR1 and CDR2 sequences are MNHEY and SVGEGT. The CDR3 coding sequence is TGTGCCAGCAGTCCCAGGGGGCGCAGCACTGAAGCTTTCTTT. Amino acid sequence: CASSPRGRSTEAFF.

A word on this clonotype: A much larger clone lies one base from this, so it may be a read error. The DNA for the CDR3 is TGTGCCAGCACCCTCGGCAGGGCAGGCAACGCCGGGGAGCTGTTTTTT. It is translated as CASTLGRAGNAGELFF. The chain uses TRBV7-3 and TRBJ2-2; the D gene is possibly TRBD1 (5 bases). Germline CDR1 reads SGHTA; CDR2 reads FQGTGA. Deletions cut 7 bases from V and 6 bases from J, with 21 bases between. The CDR3 has 16 amino acids.

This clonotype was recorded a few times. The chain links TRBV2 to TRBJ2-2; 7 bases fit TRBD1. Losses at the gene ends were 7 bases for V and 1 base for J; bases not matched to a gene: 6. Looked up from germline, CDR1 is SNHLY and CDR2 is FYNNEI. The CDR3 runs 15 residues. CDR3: CASTRGQENTGELFF. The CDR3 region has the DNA TGTGCCAGCACAAGAGGACAGGAGAACACCGGGGAGCTGTTTTTT.

The DNA of the CDR3 is TGCAGCGTTGAAGTCTACGACGGAATTAACTATGGCTACACCTTC. Its translation: CSVEVYDGINYGYTF. This chain joins TRBV29-1 and TRBJ1-2; no reliable D call. The CDR3 spans 15 residues. Per the germline V gene, CDR1 is SQVTM and CDR2 is ANQGSEA. V was cut by 1 base and J by 1 base, with 13 bases left in between.

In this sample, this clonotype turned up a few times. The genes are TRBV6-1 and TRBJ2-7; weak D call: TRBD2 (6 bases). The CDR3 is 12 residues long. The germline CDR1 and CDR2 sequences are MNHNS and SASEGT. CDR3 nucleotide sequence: TGTGTCACCAAAGCGGGTAAGGGCGAGCAGTACTTC. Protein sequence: CVTKAGKGEQYF.

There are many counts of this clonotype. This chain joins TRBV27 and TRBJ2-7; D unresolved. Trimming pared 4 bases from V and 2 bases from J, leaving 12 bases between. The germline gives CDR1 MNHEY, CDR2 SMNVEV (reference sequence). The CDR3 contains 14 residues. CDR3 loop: CASSSTRVTYEQYF. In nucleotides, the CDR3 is TGTGCCAGCAGTTCGACAAGAGTCACCTACGAGCAGTACTTC.

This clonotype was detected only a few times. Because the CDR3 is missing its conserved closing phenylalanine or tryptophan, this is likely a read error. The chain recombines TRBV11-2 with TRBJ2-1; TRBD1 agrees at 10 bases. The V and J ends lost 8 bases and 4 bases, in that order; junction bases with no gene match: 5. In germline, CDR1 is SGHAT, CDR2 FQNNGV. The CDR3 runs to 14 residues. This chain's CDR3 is CASGGTGVYNEQFL. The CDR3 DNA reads TGTGCCAGCGGTGGGACAGGGGTATACAATGAGCAGTTCCTC.

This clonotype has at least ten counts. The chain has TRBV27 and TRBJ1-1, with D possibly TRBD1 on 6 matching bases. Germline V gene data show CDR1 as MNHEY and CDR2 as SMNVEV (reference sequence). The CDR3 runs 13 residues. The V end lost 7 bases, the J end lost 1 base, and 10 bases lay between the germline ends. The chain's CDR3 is CASKRTANTEAFF. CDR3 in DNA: TGTGCCAGCAAGAGGACAGCGAACACTGAAGCTTTCTTT.

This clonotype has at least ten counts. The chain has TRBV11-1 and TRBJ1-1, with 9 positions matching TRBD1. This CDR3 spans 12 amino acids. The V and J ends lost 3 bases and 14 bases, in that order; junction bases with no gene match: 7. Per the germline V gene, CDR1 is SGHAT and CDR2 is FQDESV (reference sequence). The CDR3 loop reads CASSFLGQGPFF. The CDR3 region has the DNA TGTGCCAGCAGCTTTTTGGGACAGGGACCCTTCTTT.

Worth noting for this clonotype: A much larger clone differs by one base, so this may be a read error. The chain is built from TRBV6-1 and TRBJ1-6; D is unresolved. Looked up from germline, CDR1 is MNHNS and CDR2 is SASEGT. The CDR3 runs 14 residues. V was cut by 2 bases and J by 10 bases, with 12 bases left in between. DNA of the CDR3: TGTGCCAGCAGTGAAAAAGGGAGTTGGTCACCCCTCCACTTT. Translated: CASSEKGSWSPLHF.

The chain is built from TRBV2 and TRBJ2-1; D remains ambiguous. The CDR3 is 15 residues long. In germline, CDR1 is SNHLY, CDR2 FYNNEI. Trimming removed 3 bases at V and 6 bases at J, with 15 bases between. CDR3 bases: TGTGCCAGCAGTGACGAGGTGGTTGGTGCCAATGAGCAGTTCTTC. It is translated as CASSDEVVGANEQFF.

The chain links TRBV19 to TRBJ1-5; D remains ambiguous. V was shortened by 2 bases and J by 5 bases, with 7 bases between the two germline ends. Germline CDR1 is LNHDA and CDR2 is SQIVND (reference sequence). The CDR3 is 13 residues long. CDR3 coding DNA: TGTGCCAGTAGTATAACGGCGGATCAGCCCCAGCATTTT. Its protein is CASSITADQPQHF.

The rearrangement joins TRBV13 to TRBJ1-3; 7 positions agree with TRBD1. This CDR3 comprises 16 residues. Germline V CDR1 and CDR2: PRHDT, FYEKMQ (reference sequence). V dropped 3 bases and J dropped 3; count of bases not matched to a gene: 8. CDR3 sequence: CASSFDKGAFGNTIYF. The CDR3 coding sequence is TGTGCCAGCAGCTTCGACAAGGGGGCATTTGGAAACACCATATATTTT. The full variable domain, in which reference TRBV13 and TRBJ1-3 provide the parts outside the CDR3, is AAGVIQSPRHLIKEKRETATLKCYPIPRHDTVYWYQQGPGQDPQFLISFYEKMQSDKGSIPDRFSAQQFSDYHSELNMSSLELGDSALYFCASSFDKGAFGNTIYFGEGSWLTVV.

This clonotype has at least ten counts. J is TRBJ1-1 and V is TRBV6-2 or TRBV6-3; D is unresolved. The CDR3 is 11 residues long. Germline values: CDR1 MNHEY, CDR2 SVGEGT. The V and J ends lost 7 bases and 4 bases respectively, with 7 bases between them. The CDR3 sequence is CASMRTTEAFF. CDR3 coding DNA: TGTGCCAGCATGAGGACCACTGAAGCTTTCTTT.

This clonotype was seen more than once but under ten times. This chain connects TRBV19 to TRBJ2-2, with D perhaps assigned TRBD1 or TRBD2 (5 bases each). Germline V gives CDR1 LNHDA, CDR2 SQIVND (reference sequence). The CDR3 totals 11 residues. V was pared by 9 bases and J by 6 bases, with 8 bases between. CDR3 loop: CARRGAGELFF. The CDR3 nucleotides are TGTGCCAGGAGGGGTGCCGGGGAGCTGTTTTTT.

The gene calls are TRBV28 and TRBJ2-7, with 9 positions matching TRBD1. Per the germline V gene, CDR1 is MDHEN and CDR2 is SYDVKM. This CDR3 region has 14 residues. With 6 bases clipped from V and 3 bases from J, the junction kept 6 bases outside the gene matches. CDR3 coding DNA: TGTGCCAGCAGAACGACAGGGGGGAACTACGAGCAGTACTTC. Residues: CASRTTGGNYEQYF. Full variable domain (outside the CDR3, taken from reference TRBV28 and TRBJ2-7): DVKVTQSSRYLVKRTGEKVFLECVQDMDHENMFWYRQDPGLGLRLIYFSYDVKMKEKGDIPEGYSVSREKKERFSLILESASTNQTSMYLCASRTTGGNYEQYFGPGTRLTVT.

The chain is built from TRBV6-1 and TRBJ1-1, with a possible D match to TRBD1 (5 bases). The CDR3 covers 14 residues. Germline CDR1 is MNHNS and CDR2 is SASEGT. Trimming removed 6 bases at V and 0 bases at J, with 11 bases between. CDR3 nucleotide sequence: TGTGCCAGCAGACAGACAGACATGAACACTGAAGCTTTCTTT. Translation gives CASRQTDMNTEAFF.

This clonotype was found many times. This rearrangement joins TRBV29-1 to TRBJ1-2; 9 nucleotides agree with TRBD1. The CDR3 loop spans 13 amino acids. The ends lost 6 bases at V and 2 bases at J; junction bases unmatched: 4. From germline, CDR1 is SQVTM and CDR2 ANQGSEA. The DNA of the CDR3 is TGCAGCGTATGGACAGGGGAGAACTATGGCTACACCTTC. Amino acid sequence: CSVWTGENYGYTF.

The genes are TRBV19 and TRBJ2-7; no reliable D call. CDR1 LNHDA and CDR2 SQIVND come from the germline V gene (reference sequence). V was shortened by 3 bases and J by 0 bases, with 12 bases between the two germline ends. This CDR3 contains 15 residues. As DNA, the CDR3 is TGTGCCAGTAGTATTGGGCTCTCCAGCTCCTACGAGCAGTACTTC. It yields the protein CASSIGLSSSYEQYF. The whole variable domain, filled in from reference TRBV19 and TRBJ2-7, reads DGGITQSPKYLFRKEGQNVTLSCEQNLNHDAMYWYRQDPGQGLRLIYYSQIVNDFQKGDIAEGYSVSREKKESFPLTVTSAQKNPTAFYLCASSIGLSSSYEQYFGPGTRLTVT.